This section outlines one T cell receptor (beta chain) sequence together with its context. Its specificity is unknown. Method: immunoSEQ multiplex PCR; TCRdb's copy keeps in-frame clones and lacks some. The sample carries 5,500 to 8,000 clones, around nine tenths recorded once. The data were obtained in a study of graft-versus-host responses after intestinal transplantation. Study-wide context: Recipients obtained multivisceral, liver-intestinal, or isolated intestinal transplants. Anti-thymocyte globulin induction was given to all recipients, followed by tacrolimus and steroids for around three years. The study's findings and limits: GvH clones turned up in recipient marrow; some had shown up first in ileum or blood. HvG clone declines early post-transplant were associated with peak circulating GvH levels.

J gave up 0 bases and V 1 base, and 4 bases lay outside the gene matches. The CDR3 contains 16 residues. The V gene's germline CDR1 is SGHTA and CDR2 FQGTGA. The input for sequencing was PBMCs, taken about 83 days after transplant. J is TRBJ1-2 and V is TRBV7-3, with 8 nucleotides matching TRBD1. The sequence came from a human patient who received an intestinal transplant, so some T cells may come from the graft donor. CDR3 protein: CASSLRQGNPNYGYTF. The CDR3 nucleotides read TGTGCCAGCAGCTTAAGACAGGGGAATCCTAACTATGGCTACACCTTC.